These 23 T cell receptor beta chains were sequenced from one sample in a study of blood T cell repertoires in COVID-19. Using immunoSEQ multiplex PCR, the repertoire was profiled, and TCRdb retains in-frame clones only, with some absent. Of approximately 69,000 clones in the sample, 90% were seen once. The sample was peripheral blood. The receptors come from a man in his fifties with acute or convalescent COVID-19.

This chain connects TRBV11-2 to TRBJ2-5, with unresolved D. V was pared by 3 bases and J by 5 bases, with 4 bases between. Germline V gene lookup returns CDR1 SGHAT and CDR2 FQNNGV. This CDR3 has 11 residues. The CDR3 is CASSFRETQYF. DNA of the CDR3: TGTGCCAGCAGCTTCAGGGAGACCCAGTACTTC.

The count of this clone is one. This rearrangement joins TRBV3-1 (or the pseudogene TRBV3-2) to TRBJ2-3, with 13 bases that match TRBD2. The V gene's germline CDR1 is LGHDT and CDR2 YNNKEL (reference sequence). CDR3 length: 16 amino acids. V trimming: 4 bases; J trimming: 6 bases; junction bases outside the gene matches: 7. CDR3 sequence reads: CASSLWTSGSADTQYF. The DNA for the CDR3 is TGTGCCAGCAGCCTTTGGACTAGCGGGAGTGCCGATACGCAGTATTTT.

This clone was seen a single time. The CDR3 DNA reads TGTGCCAGCAGCTTATCCCGCGGGGCAGGGATCGGAGAGACCCAGTACTTC. Amino acids: CASSLSRGAGIGETQYF. The rearrangement uses TRBV11-3 and TRBJ2-5; the D gene is possibly TRBD2 (6 bases). Trimming stripped 2 bases from V and 4 bases from J, with 20 bases between. Germline V gives CDR1 SGHNT, CDR2 YENEEA. The CDR3 contains 17 residues.

CDR3 in amino acids: CASSVVGGNSPLHF. The CDR3 DNA sequence: TGTGCCAGCAGCGTAGTCGGAGGGAATTCACCCCTCCACTTT. The J gene is TRBJ1-6, the V gene TRBV9; no firm D call. Trimming took 0 bases from V and 7 from J, leaving 8 bases between them. The length of the CDR3 is 14 residues. Looked up from germline, CDR1 is SGDLS and CDR2 is YYNGEE.

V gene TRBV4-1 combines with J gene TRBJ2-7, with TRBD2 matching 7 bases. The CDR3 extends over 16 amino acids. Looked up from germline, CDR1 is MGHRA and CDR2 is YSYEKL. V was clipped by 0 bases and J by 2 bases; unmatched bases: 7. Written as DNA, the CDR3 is TGCGCCAGCAGCCAAGATTACGTCAGCGGGGCCTACGAGCAGTACTTC. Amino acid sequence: CASSQDYVSGAYEQYF.

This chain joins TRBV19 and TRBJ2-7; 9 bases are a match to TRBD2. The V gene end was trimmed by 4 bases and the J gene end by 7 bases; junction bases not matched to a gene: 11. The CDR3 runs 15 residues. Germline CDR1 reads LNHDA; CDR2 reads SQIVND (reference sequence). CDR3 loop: CASSTLAGKDREQYF. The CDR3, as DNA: TGTGCCAGTAGTACCCTAGCGGGAAAGGATCGGGAGCAGTACTTC.

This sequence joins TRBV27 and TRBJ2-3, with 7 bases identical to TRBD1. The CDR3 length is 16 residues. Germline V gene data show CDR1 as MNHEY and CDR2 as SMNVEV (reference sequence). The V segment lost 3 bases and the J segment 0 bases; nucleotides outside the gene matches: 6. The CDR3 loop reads CASSFLGTVSTDTQYF. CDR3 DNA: TGTGCCAGCAGTTTCCTCGGGACAGTTAGCACAGATACGCAGTATTTT.

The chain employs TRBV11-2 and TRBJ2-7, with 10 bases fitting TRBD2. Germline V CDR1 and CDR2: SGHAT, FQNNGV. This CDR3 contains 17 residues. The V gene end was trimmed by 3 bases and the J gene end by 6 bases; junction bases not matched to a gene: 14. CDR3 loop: CASSFRSRASGSREQYF. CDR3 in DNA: TGTGCCAGCAGCTTTAGAAGCCGGGCTAGCGGGAGTCGCGAGCAGTACTTC.

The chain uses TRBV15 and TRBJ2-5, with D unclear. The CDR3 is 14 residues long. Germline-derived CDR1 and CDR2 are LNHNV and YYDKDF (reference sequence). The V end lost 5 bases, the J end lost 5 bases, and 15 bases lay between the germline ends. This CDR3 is CATSPPNQAETQYF. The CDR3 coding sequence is TGTGCCACCAGCCCTCCTAACCAGGCTGAGACCCAGTACTTC.

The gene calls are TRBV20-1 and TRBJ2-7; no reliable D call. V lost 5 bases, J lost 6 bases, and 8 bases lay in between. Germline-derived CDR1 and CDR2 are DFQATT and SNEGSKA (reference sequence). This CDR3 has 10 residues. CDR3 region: CSAVAREQYF. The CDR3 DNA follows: TGCAGTGCTGTAGCCCGCGAGCAGTACTTC.

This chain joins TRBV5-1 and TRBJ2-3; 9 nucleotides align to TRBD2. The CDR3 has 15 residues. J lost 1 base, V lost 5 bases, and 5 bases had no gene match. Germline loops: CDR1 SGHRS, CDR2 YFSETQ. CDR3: CASSYRLAGTDTQYF. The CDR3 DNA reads TGCGCCAGCAGTTATAGACTAGCGGGCACAGATACGCAGTATTTT.

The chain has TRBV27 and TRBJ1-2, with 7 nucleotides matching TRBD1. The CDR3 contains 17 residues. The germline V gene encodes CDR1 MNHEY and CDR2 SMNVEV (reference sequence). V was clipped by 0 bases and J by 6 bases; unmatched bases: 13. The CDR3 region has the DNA TGTGCCAGCAGTTTATCTCGAGGACAGGTTGATTCGAATGGCTACACCTTC. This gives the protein CASSLSRGQVDSNGYTF.

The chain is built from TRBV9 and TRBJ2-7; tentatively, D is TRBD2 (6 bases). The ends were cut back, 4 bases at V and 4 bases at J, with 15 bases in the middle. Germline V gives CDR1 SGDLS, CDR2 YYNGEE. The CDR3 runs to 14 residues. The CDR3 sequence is CASSPVSGTYEQYF. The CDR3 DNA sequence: TGTGCCAGCAGCCCCGTATCGGGGACTTACGAGCAGTACTTC.

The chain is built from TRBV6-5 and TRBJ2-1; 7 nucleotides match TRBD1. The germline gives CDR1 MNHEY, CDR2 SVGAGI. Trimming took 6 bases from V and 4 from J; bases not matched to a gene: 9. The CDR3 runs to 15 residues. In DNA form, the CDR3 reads TGTGCCAGCAGCGCCTCGGGACAGCCTTACAATGAGCAGTTCTTC. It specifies CASSASGQPYNEQFF.

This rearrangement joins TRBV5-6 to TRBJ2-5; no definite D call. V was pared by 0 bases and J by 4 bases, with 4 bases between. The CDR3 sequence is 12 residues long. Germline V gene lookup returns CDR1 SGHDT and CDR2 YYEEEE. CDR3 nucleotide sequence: TGTGCCAGCAGCTTGGGACTAGAGACCCAGTACTTC. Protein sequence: CASSLGLETQYF.

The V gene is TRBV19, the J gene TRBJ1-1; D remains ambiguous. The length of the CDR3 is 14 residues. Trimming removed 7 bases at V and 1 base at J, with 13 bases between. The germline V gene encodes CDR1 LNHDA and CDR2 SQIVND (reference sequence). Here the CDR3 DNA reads TGTGCCAGTACCGCGTCACCCCGGAACACTGAAGCTTTCTTT. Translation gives CASTASPRNTEAFF.

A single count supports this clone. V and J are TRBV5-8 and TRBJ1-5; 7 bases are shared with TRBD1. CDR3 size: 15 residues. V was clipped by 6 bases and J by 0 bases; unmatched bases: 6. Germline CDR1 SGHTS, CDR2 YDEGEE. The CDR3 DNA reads TGTGCCAGCACCCCGGGACAGAATAGCAATCAGCCCCAGCATTTT. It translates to CASTPGQNSNQPQHF.

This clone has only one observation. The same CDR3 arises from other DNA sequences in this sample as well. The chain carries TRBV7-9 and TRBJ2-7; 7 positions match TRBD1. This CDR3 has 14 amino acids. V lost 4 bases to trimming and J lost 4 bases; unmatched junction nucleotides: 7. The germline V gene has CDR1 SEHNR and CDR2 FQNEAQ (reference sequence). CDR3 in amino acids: CASSSDRVGYEQYF. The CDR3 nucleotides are TGTGCCAGCAGCTCCGACAGGGTGGGTTACGAGCAGTACTTC.

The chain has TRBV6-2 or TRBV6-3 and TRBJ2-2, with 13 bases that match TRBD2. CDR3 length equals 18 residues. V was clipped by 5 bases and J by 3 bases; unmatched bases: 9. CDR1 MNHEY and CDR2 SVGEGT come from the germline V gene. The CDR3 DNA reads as TGTGCCAGCAGTGACCCGGGACTAGCGGGGCCACACACCGGGGAGCTGTTTTTT. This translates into CASSDPGLAGPHTGELFF.

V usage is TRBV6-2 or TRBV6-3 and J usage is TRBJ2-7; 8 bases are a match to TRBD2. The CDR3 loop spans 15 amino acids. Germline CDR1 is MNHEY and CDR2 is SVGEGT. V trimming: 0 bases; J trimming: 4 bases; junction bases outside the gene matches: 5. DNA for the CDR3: TGTGCCAGCAGTTACTCGGAGAGCGGGAGTTACGAGCAGTACTTC. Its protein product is CASSYSESGSYEQYF.

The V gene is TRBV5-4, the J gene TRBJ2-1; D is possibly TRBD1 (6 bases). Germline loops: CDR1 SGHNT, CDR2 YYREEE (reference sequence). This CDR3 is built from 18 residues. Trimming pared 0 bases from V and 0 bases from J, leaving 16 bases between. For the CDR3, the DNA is TGTGCCAGCAGCTTGGTCGCTACAGGGATAAGCTCCTACAATGAGCAGTTCTTC. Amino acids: CASSLVATGISSYNEQFF. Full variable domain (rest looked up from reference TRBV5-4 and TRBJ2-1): ETGVTQSPTHLIKTRGQQVTLRCSSQSGHNTVSWYQQALGQGPQFIFQYYREEENGRGNFPPRFSGLQFPNYSSELNVNALELDDSALYLCASSLVATGISSYNEQFFGPGTRLTVL.

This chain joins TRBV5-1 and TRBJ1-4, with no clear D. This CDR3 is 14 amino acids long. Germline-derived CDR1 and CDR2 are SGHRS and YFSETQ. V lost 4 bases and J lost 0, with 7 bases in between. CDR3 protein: CASSVTATNEKLFF. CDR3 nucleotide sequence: TGCGCCAGCAGCGTCACAGCAACTAATGAAAAACTGTTTTTT. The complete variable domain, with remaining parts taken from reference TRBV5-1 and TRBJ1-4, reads KAGVTQTPRYLIKTRGQQVTLSCSPISGHRSVSWYQQTPGQGLQFLFEYFSETQRNKGNFPGRFSGRQFSNSRSEMNVSTLELGDSALYLCASSVTATNEKLFFGSGTQLSVL.

The CDR3 DNA is TGTGCCAGCAGCTTGTCGGGACAGGGGAGGTCACCCCTCCACTTT. Amino acids: CASSLSGQGRSPLHF. V usage is TRBV5-5 and J usage is TRBJ1-6, with 10 bases aligning to TRBD1. Germline lookup yields CDR1 SGHKS and CDR2 YYEKEE (reference sequence). With V trimmed by 1 base and J by 10 bases, 5 bases remained unmatched. The CDR3 is made up of 15 amino acids.